These T cell receptor beta chains were read from a single sample in a study of blood T cells in healthy people across ages. TCRdb ran MiXCR on the 5' RACE reads and lists one entry per CDR3 protein. There are 790,000 or so distinct CDR3 sequences in the sample; around 45% occur only once, and over 15% lies in the top ten. Material: blood. The receptors here all came from a man aged 80 or over in good health. Both conserved end residues are part of each CDR3. Each record gives: CDR3 DNA, CDR3 protein, V gene, clone size, J gene, D gene. D genes are given only for firm matches. Clone size, where shown, is once, few, many, or a class for clones that have expanded.

cdr3_nt: TGCGCCAGCAGCTTGGAATACCACCCCAGGACCCAGTACTTC
cdr3_aa: CASSLEYHPRTQYF
v_call: TRBV5-1
clone_size: few
j_call: TRBJ2-5
d_call: .

cdr3_nt: TGTGCCAGCAGGACTAGCGGGAGGGCCGAAAATGAGCAGTTCTTC
cdr3_aa: CASRTSGRAENEQFF
v_call: TRBV5-6
clone_size: few
j_call: TRBJ2-1
d_call: TRBD2

cdr3_nt: TGCGCCAGCAGCTCCGGACTAGCGGGGGTTCGCACAGATACGCAGTATTTT
cdr3_aa: CASSSGLAGVRTDTQYF
v_call: TRBV5-1
clone_size: .
j_call: TRBJ2-3
d_call: TRBD2

cdr3_nt: TGTGCCAGCAGCGGAGCGGGCCAAGAGACCCAGTACTTC
cdr3_aa: CASSGAGQETQYF
v_call: TRBV9
clone_size: .
j_call: TRBJ2-5
d_call: .

cdr3_nt: TGCAGTGCCCGTCCTAGCATCTGGGAGTTGAATGAGCAGTTCTTC
cdr3_aa: CSARPSIWELNEQFF
v_call: TRBV20-1
clone_size: few
j_call: TRBJ2-1
d_call: .

cdr3_nt: TGTGCCACCAGTGATGGCAAGACGGGAACCTACAATGAGCAGTTCTTC
cdr3_aa: CATSDGKTGTYNEQFF
v_call: TRBV24-1
clone_size: few
j_call: TRBJ2-1
d_call: .

cdr3_nt: TGCAGCGTTGTGTGGTGGACTAGCGGGAACCTCGATGAGCAGTTCTTC
cdr3_aa: CSVVWWTSGNLDEQFF
v_call: TRBV29-1
clone_size: .
j_call: TRBJ2-1
d_call: TRBD2

cdr3_nt: TGCGCCAGCAGCTTGGTGGGGACTAGCGGGGCACGCACAGATACGCAGTATTTT
cdr3_aa: CASSLVGTSGARTDTQYF
v_call: TRBV5-1
clone_size: few
j_call: TRBJ2-3
d_call: TRBD2

cdr3_nt: TGTGCCACCAGTGATACGGGACAGGACAATGAGCAGTTCTTC
cdr3_aa: CATSDTGQDNEQFF
v_call: TRBV24-1
clone_size: few
j_call: TRBJ2-1
d_call: TRBD1

cdr3_nt: TGTGCCAGCAGTAGTAGCGGGAGGGCCCACAATGAGCAGTTCTTC
cdr3_aa: CASSSSGRAHNEQFF
v_call: TRBV28
clone_size: .
j_call: TRBJ2-1
d_call: TRBD2

cdr3_nt: TGCAGCGTAGTCATAGCGGGGGGTTACAATGAGCAGTTCTTC
cdr3_aa: CSVVIAGGYNEQFF
v_call: TRBV29-1
clone_size: .
j_call: TRBJ2-1
d_call: TRBD2

cdr3_nt: TGTGCCAGCACCAAGAATGGGAAGAACACCGGGGAGCTGTTTTTT
cdr3_aa: CASTKNGKNTGELFF
v_call: TRBV27
clone_size: .
j_call: TRBJ2-2
d_call: .

cdr3_nt: TGTGCCAGCAGCTTAGTCGGACTAGCGGGTCTAACCGACGAGCAGTACTTC
cdr3_aa: CASSLVGLAGLTDEQYF
v_call: TRBV13
clone_size: .
j_call: TRBJ2-7
d_call: TRBD2

cdr3_nt: TGTGCCAGCAGCATACTAGCGGGGGCGAACACCGGGGAGCTGTTTTTT
cdr3_aa: CASSILAGANTGELFF
v_call: TRBV7-2
clone_size: .
j_call: TRBJ2-2
d_call: TRBD2

cdr3_nt: TGTGCCAGCAGCCTCGGGGTGAACCAAGAGACCCAGTACTTC
cdr3_aa: CASSLGVNQETQYF
v_call: TRBV7-6
clone_size: .
j_call: TRBJ2-5
d_call: .

cdr3_nt: TGTGCCAGCAGCCCCACACGGAGTAATAATGAAAAACTGTTTTTT
cdr3_aa: CASSPTRSNNEKLFF
v_call: TRBV11-2
clone_size: .
j_call: TRBJ1-4
d_call: .

cdr3_nt: TGTGCCAGCAGCCCCTCGGGGCAGGGGAACTATATGGCGCAGTATTTT
cdr3_aa: CASSPSGQGNYMAQYF
v_call: TRBV4-2
clone_size: .
j_call: TRBJ2-3
d_call: .

cdr3_nt: TGTGCCTGGAGGGCCGGGACAGGGAATGAAAAACTGTTTTTT
cdr3_aa: CAWRAGTGNEKLFF
v_call: TRBV30
clone_size: .
j_call: TRBJ1-4
d_call: TRBD1

cdr3_nt: TGCGCCAGCAGCTTGGTAGGGGGGAGTGAGACCCAGTACTTC
cdr3_aa: CASSLVGGSETQYF
v_call: TRBV5-1
clone_size: few
j_call: TRBJ2-5
d_call: .

cdr3_nt: TGTGCCAGCAGCCAAGTTCCGGGACAGGGAGTCCAAGAGACCCAGTACTTC
cdr3_aa: CASSQVPGQGVQETQYF
v_call: TRBV3-1
clone_size: .
j_call: TRBJ2-5
d_call: TRBD1

cdr3_nt: TGTGCCAGCAGCCAACAGTCCCAAGAGACCCAGTACTTC
cdr3_aa: CASSQQSQETQYF
v_call: TRBV9
clone_size: few
j_call: TRBJ2-5
d_call: .

cdr3_nt: TGTGCCAGCAGTTTTGGGATCTCCTACGAGCAGTACTTC
cdr3_aa: CASSFGISYEQYF
v_call: TRBV28
clone_size: .
j_call: TRBJ2-7
d_call: .

cdr3_nt: TGTGCCAGCAGCTCCAGCACCTGGGACATTCAGTACTTC
cdr3_aa: CASSSSTWDIQYF
v_call: TRBV7-2
clone_size: .
j_call: TRBJ2-4
d_call: .

cdr3_nt: TGTGCCAGCCGCTTAGGCGGGAGAAACAATGAGCAGTTCTTC
cdr3_aa: CASRLGGRNNEQFF
v_call: TRBV13
clone_size: .
j_call: TRBJ2-1
d_call: TRBD2

cdr3_nt: TGTGCCAGCAGCTTACTTAGGAGCTCCTACAATGAGCAGTTCTTC
cdr3_aa: CASSLLRSSYNEQFF
v_call: TRBV7-2
clone_size: .
j_call: TRBJ2-1
d_call: .

cdr3_nt: TGCGCCAGCAGCCAACTTCAGGGGGCCGGGGAGCTGTTTTTT
cdr3_aa: CASSQLQGAGELFF
v_call: TRBV4-3
clone_size: .
j_call: TRBJ2-2
d_call: TRBD1

cdr3_nt: TGTGCCAGCAGCTTAAATGGCAGGGGGGCTGGGGCCAACGTCCTGACTTTC
cdr3_aa: CASSLNGRGAGANVLTF
v_call: TRBV7-3
clone_size: .
j_call: TRBJ2-6
d_call: .

cdr3_nt: TGTGCCTGGAGTGGAGGGACAGAGTACGAGCAGTACTTC
cdr3_aa: CAWSGGTEYEQYF
v_call: TRBV30
clone_size: .
j_call: TRBJ2-7
d_call: TRBD1

cdr3_nt: TGCGCCAGCTCCGAGGACGCGGGATTCGCAGATACGCAGTATTTT
cdr3_aa: CASSEDAGFADTQYF
v_call: TRBV5-1
clone_size: .
j_call: TRBJ2-3
d_call: .